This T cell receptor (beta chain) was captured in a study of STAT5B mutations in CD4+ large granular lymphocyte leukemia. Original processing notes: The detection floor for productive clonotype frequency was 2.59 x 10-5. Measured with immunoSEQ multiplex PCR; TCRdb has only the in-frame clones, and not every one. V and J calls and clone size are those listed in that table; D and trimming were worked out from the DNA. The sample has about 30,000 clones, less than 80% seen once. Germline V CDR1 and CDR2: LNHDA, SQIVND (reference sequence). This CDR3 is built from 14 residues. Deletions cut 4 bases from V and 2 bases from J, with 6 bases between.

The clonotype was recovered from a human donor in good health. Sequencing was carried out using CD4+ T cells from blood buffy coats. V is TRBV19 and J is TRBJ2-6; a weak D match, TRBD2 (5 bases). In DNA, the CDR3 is TGTGCCAGTAGTACGAGGGCTGGGGCCAACGTCCTGACTTTC. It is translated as CASSTRAGANVLTF.